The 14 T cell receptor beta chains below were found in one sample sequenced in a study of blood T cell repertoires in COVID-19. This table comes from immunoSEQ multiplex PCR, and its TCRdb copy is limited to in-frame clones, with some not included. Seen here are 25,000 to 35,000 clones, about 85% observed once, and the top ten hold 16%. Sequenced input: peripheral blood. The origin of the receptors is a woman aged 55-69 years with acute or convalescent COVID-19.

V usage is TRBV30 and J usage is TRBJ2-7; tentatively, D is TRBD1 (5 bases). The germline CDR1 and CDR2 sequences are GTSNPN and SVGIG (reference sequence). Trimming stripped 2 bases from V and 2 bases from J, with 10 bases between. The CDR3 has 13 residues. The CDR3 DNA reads TGTGCCTGGAGTTTAGGGGTTCCCTACGAGCAGTACTTC. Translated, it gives CAWSLGVPYEQYF.

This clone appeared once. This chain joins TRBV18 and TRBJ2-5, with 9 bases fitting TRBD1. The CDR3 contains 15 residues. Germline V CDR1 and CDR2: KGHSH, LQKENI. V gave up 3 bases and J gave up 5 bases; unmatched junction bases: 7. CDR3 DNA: TGTGCCAGCTCACCCGTAGTTGGACAGGGGGAGACCCAGTACTTC. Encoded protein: CASSPVVGQGETQYF.

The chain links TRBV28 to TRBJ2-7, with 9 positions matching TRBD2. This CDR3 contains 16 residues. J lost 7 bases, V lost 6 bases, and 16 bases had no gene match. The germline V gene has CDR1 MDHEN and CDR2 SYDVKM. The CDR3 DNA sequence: TGTGCCAGCAGCCCCCCCGGCGGGGGGGGCCTGTATGAGCAGTACTTC. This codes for CASSPPGGGGLYEQYF.

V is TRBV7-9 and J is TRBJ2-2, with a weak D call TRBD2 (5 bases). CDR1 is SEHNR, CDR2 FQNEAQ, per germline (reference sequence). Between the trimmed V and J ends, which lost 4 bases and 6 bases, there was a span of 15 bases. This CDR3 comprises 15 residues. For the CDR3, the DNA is TGTGCCAGCAGCTCCCGGGATTTAAAAGCCGGGGAGCTGTTTTTT. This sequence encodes CASSSRDLKAGELFF.

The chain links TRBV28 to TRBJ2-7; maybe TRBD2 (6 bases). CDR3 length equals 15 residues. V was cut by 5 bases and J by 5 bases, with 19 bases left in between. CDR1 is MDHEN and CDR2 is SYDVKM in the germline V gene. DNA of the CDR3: TGTGCCAGCAGTCAACGACTAGGCCCCAACCACGAGCAGTACTTC. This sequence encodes CASSQRLGPNHEQYF.

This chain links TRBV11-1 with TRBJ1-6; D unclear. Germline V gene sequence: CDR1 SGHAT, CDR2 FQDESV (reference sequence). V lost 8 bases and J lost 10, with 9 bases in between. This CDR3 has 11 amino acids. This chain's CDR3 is CASFSGSPLHF. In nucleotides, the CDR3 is TGTGCCAGCTTCTCAGGATCACCCCTCCACTTT.

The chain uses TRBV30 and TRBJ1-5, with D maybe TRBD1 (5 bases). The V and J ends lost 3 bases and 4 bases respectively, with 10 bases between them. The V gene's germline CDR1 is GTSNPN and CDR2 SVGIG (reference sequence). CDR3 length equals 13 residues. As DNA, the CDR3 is TGTGCCTGGAGGGGGCAACCGAATCAGCCCCAGCATTTT. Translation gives CAWRGQPNQPQHF.

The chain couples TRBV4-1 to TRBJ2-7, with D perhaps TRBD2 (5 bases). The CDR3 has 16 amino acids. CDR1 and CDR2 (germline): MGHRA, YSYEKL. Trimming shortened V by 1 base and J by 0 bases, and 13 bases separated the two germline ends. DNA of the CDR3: TGCGCCAGCAGCCAAGCTTCTGGAGGCCTCTCCTACGAGCAGTACTTC. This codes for CASSQASGGLSYEQYF.

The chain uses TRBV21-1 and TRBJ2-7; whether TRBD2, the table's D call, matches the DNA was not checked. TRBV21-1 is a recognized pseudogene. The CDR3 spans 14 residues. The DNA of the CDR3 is TGTGCCAGCAGCAAAGAGAGCGGGGGCTACGAGCAGTACTTC. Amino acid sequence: CASSKESGGYEQYF.

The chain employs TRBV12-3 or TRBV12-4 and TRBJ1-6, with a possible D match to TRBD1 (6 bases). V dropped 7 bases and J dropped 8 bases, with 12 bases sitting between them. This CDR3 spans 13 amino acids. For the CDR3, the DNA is TGTGCCAGCACTAACCAGGGGTATTCACCCCTCCACTTT. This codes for CASTNQGYSPLHF.

The CDR3 is CASSFDSYNEQFF. DNA for the CDR3: TGTGCCAGCAGCTTCGACAGCTACAATGAGCAGTTCTTC. This rearrangement joins TRBV5-5 to TRBJ2-1; D may be TRBD1 (5 bases). The germline V gene has CDR1 SGHKS and CDR2 YYEKEE (reference sequence). The CDR3 loop spans 13 amino acids. The V gene lost 2 bases and the J gene lost 3 bases, with 6 bases spanning the gap.

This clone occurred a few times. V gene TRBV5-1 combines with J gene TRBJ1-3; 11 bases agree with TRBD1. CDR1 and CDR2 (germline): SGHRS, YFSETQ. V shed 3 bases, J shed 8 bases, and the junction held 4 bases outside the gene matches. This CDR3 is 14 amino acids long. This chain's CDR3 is CASSSGQGADTIYF. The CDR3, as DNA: TGCGCCAGCAGCTCCGGACAGGGGGCAGACACCATATATTTT.

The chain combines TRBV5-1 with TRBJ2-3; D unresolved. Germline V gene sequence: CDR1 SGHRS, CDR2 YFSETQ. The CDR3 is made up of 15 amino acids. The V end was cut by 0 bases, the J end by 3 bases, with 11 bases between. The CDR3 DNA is TGCGCCAGCAGCTTGGGGTCGCGGAGAACAGATACGCAGTATTTT. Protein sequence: CASSLGSRRTDTQYF.

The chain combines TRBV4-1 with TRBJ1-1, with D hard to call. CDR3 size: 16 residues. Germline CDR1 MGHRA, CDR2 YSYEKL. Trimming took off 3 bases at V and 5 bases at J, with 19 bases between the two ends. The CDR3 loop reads CASSHGGLPPGTEAFF. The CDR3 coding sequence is TGCGCCAGCAGCCATGGCGGCTTGCCCCCCGGGACTGAAGCTTTCTTT.